This T cell receptor beta chain was found in a study of Graves' ophthalmopathy and Graves' hyperthyroidism. Study outcomes and limitations: Blood was where most expanded thyroid clonotypes above 0.001 frequency also turned up. Its predictions of ophthalmopathy progression gave the model around 71% sensitivity and 72% to 80% specificity.

Among the exclusions were patients with other autoimmune diseases, uncontrolled infections, pregnancy or lactation. Clinical symptoms and serum thyroxine were used for diagnosis; TRAb, thyroid ultrasound and orbital computed tomography were also relied on. Trimming removed 1 base at V and 5 bases at J, with 11 bases between. The V gene's germline CDR1 is DFQATT and CDR2 SNEGSKA (reference sequence). The length of the CDR3 is 13 residues. CDR3 regions of TCR beta were amplified from RNA transcripts. HTBI-primed RT-PCR formed the first round, and a multiplex PCR formed the second. TCRdb itself ran the multiplex PCR reads through MiXCR, one entry per CDR3 protein. This sample has 900,000 to 1,200,000 distinct CDR3 sequences, with less than 45% found just once. At least ten counts were recorded for this clonotype. The antigen is not known.

The rearrangement joins TRBV20-1 to TRBJ1-2; no reliable D call. The sequencing input was peripheral blood or thyroid tissue (not recorded which). This clonotype was sampled from an adult man with Graves' hyperthyroidism. CDR3 sequence: CSARVRTEYGYTF. The CDR3 nucleotides read TGCAGTGCTAGAGTTAGGACGGAGTATGGCTACACCTTC.